This T cell receptor (beta chain) was profiled in a study of T cell changes during pregnancy in multiple sclerosis. This CDR3 is 17 amino acids long. The V gene's germline CDR1 is PRHDT and CDR2 FYEKMQ (reference sequence). The junction had 8 bases not matched to a gene; V was cut back by 3 bases and J by 4 bases. TCRdb keeps only in-frame clones here, not all; method: immunoSEQ multiplex PCR. The sample has 30,000 to 35,000 clones; 90% are singletons. The sequence was obtained from a female donor in good health, enrolled as a control in a pregnancy study. The chain couples TRBV13 to TRBJ2-2; 10 bases line up with TRBD2. The source was CD4+ T cells from peripheral blood mononuclear cells, collected in the second trimester of pregnancy. The DNA of the CDR3 is TGTGCCAGCAGCTTGTTCCTAGCGGGGGCCCTCACCGGGGAGCTGTTTTTT. Encoded protein: CASSLFLAGALTGELFF.